This entry lists 28 T cell receptor beta chains sequenced from one sample in a study of blood T cells in healthy people across ages. A sample-barcoded 5' primer and a J-beta primer mix were used in a second PCR of roughly 6 to 12 cycles. TCRdb re-derived calls from the 5' RACE reads in MiXCR, one entry per CDR3 protein. The table shows about 1 million distinct CDR3 sequences, with more than 40% occurring only once. The sample taken for sequencing was blood. The receptor source for this set is a woman in her sixties or seventies in good health.

This sequence joins TRBV12-3 or TRBV12-4 and TRBJ2-3; D gene uncertain. Trimming removed 10 bases at V and 8 bases at J, with 16 bases between. The CDR3 covers 12 residues. This CDR3 reads CATSPSLSTQYF. The CDR3 DNA is TGTGCCACCTCACCTTCCCTGAGTACGCAGTATTTT.

This chain uses TRBV4-1 with TRBJ1-1, with D unclear. The CDR3 covers 16 residues. Trimming shortened V by 1 base and J by 1 base, and 13 bases separated the two germline ends. Germline lookup yields CDR1 MGHRA and CDR2 YSYEKL. The chain's CDR3 is CASSQVAKDPNTEAFF. The CDR3 DNA follows: TGCGCCAGCAGCCAAGTGGCTAAGGACCCGAACACTGAAGCTTTCTTT.

The chain recombines TRBV28 with TRBJ2-2; TRBD1 is a possible D gene (5 bases). This CDR3 is built from 14 residues. Germline CDR1 MDHEN, CDR2 SYDVKM. Deletions cut 8 bases from V and 4 bases from J, with 14 bases between. The CDR3 DNA follows: TGTGCCAGCCGTAGGGCAGGGCCCACCGGGGAGCTGTTTTTT. As protein: CASRRAGPTGELFF. Full variable domain (missing parts from reference TRBV28 and TRBJ2-2): DVKVTQSSRYLVKRTGEKVFLECVQDMDHENMFWYRQDPGLGLRLIYFSYDVKMKEKGDIPEGYSVSREKKERFSLILESASTNQTSMYLCASRRAGPTGELFFGEGSRLTVL.

The chain couples TRBV6-5 to TRBJ1-5; the D gene is possibly TRBD1 (5 bases). V was clipped by 6 bases and J by 3 bases, with 15 bases between them. Germline V gene data show CDR1 as MNHEY and CDR2 as SVGAGI. This CDR3 has 15 amino acids. CDR3 nucleotide sequence: TGTGCCAGCAGAGCCGCAGGGTTACTCAATCAGCCCCAGCATTTT. This codes for CASRAAGLLNQPQHF.

The chain links TRBV27 to TRBJ2-7; weak D call: TRBD1 (5 bases). Looked up from germline, CDR1 is MNHEY and CDR2 is SMNVEV (reference sequence). The CDR3 is made up of 14 amino acids. The V gene lost 2 bases and the J gene lost 2 bases, with 10 bases spanning the gap. The CDR3 DNA reads as TGTGCCAGCAGTTTAAACAGGAGACCCTACGAGCAGTACTTC. It translates to CASSLNRRPYEQYF.

This clonotype showed up just a few times. The CDR3 sequence is CASSYSASGSRTDTQYF. The CDR3 nucleotides are TGTGCCAGCAGTTACTCGGCTAGCGGGAGCCGCACAGATACGCAGTATTTT. The V gene is TRBV6-5, the J gene TRBJ2-3; 10 bases are a match to TRBD2. V was clipped by 0 bases and J by 1 base; unmatched bases: 4. This CDR3 comprises 17 residues. Germline loops: CDR1 MNHEY, CDR2 SVGAGI.

This clonotype was seen more than once but under ten times. This chain links TRBV20-1 with TRBJ2-1; 9 bases match TRBD1. The germline gives CDR1 DFQATT, CDR2 SNEGSKA (reference sequence). The CDR3 is 14 amino acids. The J segment lost 1 base and the V segment lost 5 bases, leaving 3 bases of the junction unmatched. The CDR3 bases are TGCAGTGCTGTGGACAGGGGATCCTACAATGAGCAGTTCTTC. Residues: CSAVDRGSYNEQFF.

The table lists this clonotype with a few counts. This CDR3 reads CASSLAPGAYEQYF. In nucleotides, the CDR3 is TGTGCCAGCAGCTTAGCACCTGGGGCTTACGAGCAGTACTTC. This sequence joins TRBV11-2 and TRBJ2-7, with D possibly being TRBD1 (5 bases). Trimming took off 1 base at V and 4 bases at J, with 11 bases between the two ends. CDR1 is SGHAT, CDR2 FQNNGV, per germline. The CDR3 runs 14 residues.

The gene calls are TRBV7-3 and TRBJ2-5; a weak D match, TRBD2 (5 bases). The end of the DNA aligns better with TRBJ2-1, so the J call may be wrong. The CDR3 contains 15 residues. Germline values: CDR1 SGHTA, CDR2 FQGTGA. Here the CDR3 DNA reads TGTGCCAGCAGCTTATCGTCTAGCCCCAGAGGTGAGCAGTTCTTC. Protein product: CASSLSSSPRGEQFF.

The chain is built from TRBV5-1 and TRBJ2-4; the match to TRBD1 covers 9 bases. Per germline, CDR1 SGHRS and CDR2 YFSETQ. J lost 5 bases, V lost 2 bases, and 5 bases had no gene match. CDR3 size: 15 residues. CDR3 residues: CASSLGTGRENIQYF. The CDR3 nucleotides read TGCGCCAGCAGCTTAGGGACAGGGCGGGAAAACATTCAGTACTTC.

This clonotype showed up many times. This rearrangement joins TRBV20-1 to TRBJ2-4; D is possibly TRBD1 or TRBD2 (5 bases each). V was trimmed by 7 bases and J by 7 bases, leaving 17 bases between them. CDR3 length equals 13 residues. Per germline, CDR1 DFQATT and CDR2 SNEGSKA (reference sequence). The chain's CDR3 is CSGEAGGRNIQYF. CDR3 bases: TGCAGTGGAGAGGCTGGGGGTCGTAACATTCAGTACTTC.

This chain links TRBV14 with TRBJ2-1; TRBD2 matches at 10 bases. V was clipped by 4 bases and J by 6 bases; unmatched bases: 9. This CDR3 contains 16 residues. Looked up from germline, CDR1 is SGHDN and CDR2 is FVKESK. Here the CDR3 reads CASSPSILAGGNEQFF. As DNA, the CDR3 is TGTGCCAGCAGCCCCTCAATCTTAGCGGGAGGCAATGAGCAGTTCTTC.

The rearrangement links TRBV20-1 to TRBJ2-5, with TRBD1 as a possible D gene (5 bases). The CDR3 runs to 14 residues. Trimming removed 7 bases at V and 2 bases at J, with 17 bases between. Per germline, CDR1 DFQATT and CDR2 SNEGSKA (reference sequence). The CDR3 sequence: CSENMPGLQETQYF. The CDR3 DNA follows: TGCAGTGAAAACATGCCAGGGTTACAAGAGACCCAGTACTTC.

This rearrangement joins TRBV9 to TRBJ1-1; D not certain. CDR1 and CDR2 (germline): SGDLS, YYNGEE. The length of the CDR3 is 14 residues. Trimming removed 4 bases from V and 2 bases from J, with 12 bases in between. In DNA, the CDR3 is TGTGCCAGCAGCTTAACCGGGATAAACACTGAAGCTTTCTTT. Encoded protein: CASSLTGINTEAFF.

This sequence joins TRBV7-2 and TRBJ2-1; D might be TRBD2 (6 bases). Germline CDR1 and CDR2: SGHTA and FQGNSA. V lost 2 bases to trimming and J lost 7 bases, with 12 bases between them. The CDR3 extends over 14 amino acids. The CDR3 sequence is CASSLTPGRNEQFF. CDR3 DNA: TGTGCCAGCAGCTTAACCCCAGGGAGGAATGAGCAGTTCTTC.

The gene calls are TRBV28 and TRBJ1-2, with D tentatively TRBD1 (6 bases). Trimming took 5 bases from V and 10 from J, leaving 14 bases between them. The CDR3 is 12 amino acids. CDR1 and CDR2 from the germline V gene are MDHEN and SYDVKM. The CDR3 nucleotides read TGTGCCAGCAGTGTCCTCCGGGACACCTACACCTTC. Encoded protein: CASSVLRDTYTF.

The CDR3 coding sequence is TGTGCCAGCAGCCAACGGGAGTGGTCCTACAATGAGCAGTTCTTC. Translated: CASSQREWSYNEQFF. The chain is built from TRBV14 and TRBJ2-1; the D gene is possibly TRBD2 (6 bases). V was clipped by 2 bases and J by 1 base, with 9 bases between them. Germline V gene data show CDR1 as SGHDN and CDR2 as FVKESK. There are 15 residues in the CDR3.

This chain links TRBV29-1 with TRBJ1-1; tentatively, D is TRBD1 (5 bases). This CDR3 has 16 amino acids. V was shortened by 4 bases and J by 6 bases, with 24 bases between the two germline ends. Germline-derived CDR1 and CDR2 are SQVTM and ANQGSEA. CDR3 coding DNA: TGCAGCGTTGTGTATAGGCAGGGTATGATAGTTGCTGAAGCTTTCTTT. Translation: CSVVYRQGMIVAEAFF.

This clonotype has only a few counts. V gene TRBV12-3 or TRBV12-4 combines with J gene TRBJ2-1; unclear D gene. V lost 6 bases to trimming and J lost 6 bases, with 12 bases between them. The CDR3 runs to 13 residues. CDR3 sequence (DNA): TGTGCCAGCAGAAGCACAGTAACCAATGAGCAGTTCTTC. Translated, it gives CASRSTVTNEQFF.

This rearrangement joins TRBV11-3 to TRBJ1-1; TRBD1 matches 8 bases. Germline assignment: CDR1 SGHNT and CDR2 YENEEA. After removal of 5 bases from V and 2 bases from J, the junction contained 7 bases not matched to a gene. The CDR3 sequence is 15 residues long. CDR3 nucleotides: TGTGCCAGCAGCACAGGACAGGGTGGAAACACTGAAGCTTTCTTT. Amino acid sequence: CASSTGQGGNTEAFF.

V gene TRBV6-5 combines with J gene TRBJ1-2, with TRBD1 as a possible D gene (6 bases). Germline V CDR1 and CDR2: MNHEY, SVGAGI. This CDR3 is 14 amino acids long. V was shortened by 6 bases and J by 5 bases, with 16 bases between the two germline ends. This chain's CDR3 is CASSLPGQGYGYTF. CDR3 nucleotides: TGTGCCAGCAGCCTACCGGGGCAGGGGTATGGCTACACCTTC.

This clonotype has ten or more counts. The V call is TRBV3-1, the J call TRBJ2-7; D perhaps matches TRBD2 (5 bases). Germline V gene data show CDR1 as LGHDT and CDR2 as YNNKEL (reference sequence). Trimming stripped 1 base from V and 3 bases from J, with 10 bases between. This CDR3 region has 14 residues. This CDR3 reads CASSQVEGFYEQYF. Here the CDR3 DNA reads TGTGCCAGCAGCCAAGTTGAGGGTTTCTACGAGCAGTACTTC.

A few counts support this clonotype. The rearrangement links TRBV6-1 to TRBJ2-3, with D possibly being TRBD2 (5 bases). The V end lost 6 bases, the J end lost 1 base, and 29 bases lay between the germline ends. Germline V gene sequence: CDR1 MNHNS, CDR2 SASEGT. This CDR3 spans 20 amino acids. This CDR3 is CASSPTTRRRVFLGTDTQYF. Here the CDR3 DNA reads TGTGCCAGCAGCCCTACCACGAGGAGGCGCGTATTTTTGGGCACAGATACGCAGTATTTT.

This clonotype was recorded many times. CDR3 DNA: TGTGCCAGCAGTCCGCAAGGACTCTACGAGCAGTACTTC. This translates into CASSPQGLYEQYF. The genes are TRBV27 and TRBJ2-7; maybe TRBD2 (5 bases). The CDR3 spans 13 residues. CDR1 is MNHEY and CDR2 is SMNVEV in the germline V gene (reference sequence). The V end was cut by 5 bases, the J end by 3 bases, with 11 bases between.

There are a few counts of this clonotype. V gene TRBV6-2 or TRBV6-3 combines with J gene TRBJ2-5; D is undetermined. The CDR3 has 12 amino acids. CDR1 and CDR2 (germline): MNHEY, SVGEGT. V was clipped by 2 bases and J by 9 bases, with 10 bases between them. CDR3 amino acids: CASSYEAGAQYF. The CDR3 bases are TGTGCCAGCAGTTACGAGGCTGGAGCCCAGTACTTC.

This chain uses TRBV3-1 with TRBJ1-6, with a tentative D call TRBD1 (5 bases). CDR3 length: 16 residues. Per the germline V gene, CDR1 is LGHDT and CDR2 is YNNKEL (reference sequence). The V end lost 1 base, the J end lost 5 bases, and 12 bases lay between the germline ends. The CDR3 loop is CASSQAQGGNNSPLHF. DNA of the CDR3: TGTGCCAGCAGCCAAGCTCAGGGCGGGAATAATTCACCCCTCCACTTT.

The chain joins TRBV20-1 to TRBJ2-1; 9 bases agree with TRBD2. The CDR3 totals 13 residues. Germline V gene lookup returns CDR1 DFQATT and CDR2 SNEGSKA (reference sequence). Losses at the gene ends were 6 bases for V and 9 bases for J; bases not matched to a gene: 9. CDR3 sequence (DNA): TGCAGTGCGGGGCCGGGACTAGCAATTGAGCAGTTCTTC. Translating it yields CSAGPGLAIEQFF.

This clonotype was recorded a few times. This chain links TRBV2 with TRBJ2-7; D ambiguous. CDR3 length equals 15 residues. CDR1 is SNHLY, CDR2 FYNNEI, per germline. Trimming pared 6 bases from V and 2 bases from J, leaving 17 bases between. CDR3 nucleotides: TGTGCCAGCAGCACAAACCCGACCAAGACCTACGAGCAGTACTTC. The encoded protein is CASSTNPTKTYEQYF.